This paragraph covers one T cell receptor beta chain sequence. This clonotype was detected many times. Its specific antigen is unknown. No base qualities exist here, and no much larger clone lies one base off it. From V the trimming removes 4 bases and from J it removes 0 bases, while the gene matches leave 6 bases of the junction unaccounted for. CDR1 and CDR2 are read off the germline V gene as SGDLS and YYNGEE. From cysteine to phenylalanine, the CDR3 is 16 amino acids long. The retained sequence is limited to the CDR3, 48 bases, with the frame set at the first base. The data are from a study of CD8 T cells in ankylosing spondylitis (TCRdb year 2017). Notes on the research overall: To find TCR variants linked to disease, the study profiled T cell receptor beta repertoires in ankylosing spondylitis patients and healthy donors. The full study cohort comprised roughly 24 ankylosing spondylitis patients and roughly 100 healthy donors. Peripheral blood was sampled, and synovial fluid was additionally collected from ankylosing spondylitis patients. The research as a whole found: According to the report, matched synovial fluid samples from ankylosing spondylitis patients were significantly enriched for the disease-linked clones. Some motif variants had previously been reported in the synovial fluid and blood of reactive arthritis patients, which suggests shared mechanisms of disease initiation. A TCR beta motif made up of eight or nine highly homologous amino acid variants appeared to be characteristic of blood from ankylosing spondylitis patients. The disease-linked clones had a CD8+ phenotype and were found at relatively low frequencies in peripheral blood.

The sequencer listed for this sample is Illumina HiSeq 2500. Quantitative 5'-RACE with molecular barcodes was used to prepare TCR beta libraries. Turning to the authors' computational methods: A new computational method based on a probabilistic model of VDJ rearrangement was used to identify disease-linked TCR variants. TCRdb redid the processing of the public reads, applying fastp at Q25 and MiXCR, and retained in-frame beta chains. One record per CDR3 amino acid sequence lists the most common genes and DNA. The V and J calls here are based on TCRdb, not the publication. The sample profile shows under 7,500 distinct CDR3 sequences; approximately 3% of them were found once. The ten largest clones represent 35% to 40% of the sample.

This sequence uses TRBV9 and TRBJ2-1; the junction holds 8 bases that match TRBD2. Sequencing was carried out using blood, either unsorted or a sorted T cell fraction (not recorded which). The receptor's source is a female donor with ankylosing spondylitis or in good health (not recorded which). The DNA is as follows: TGTGCCAGCAGCCCCTTAGCGGGAAGCTCCTACAATGAGCAGTTCTTC. The encoded protein is CASSPLAGSSYNEQFF.